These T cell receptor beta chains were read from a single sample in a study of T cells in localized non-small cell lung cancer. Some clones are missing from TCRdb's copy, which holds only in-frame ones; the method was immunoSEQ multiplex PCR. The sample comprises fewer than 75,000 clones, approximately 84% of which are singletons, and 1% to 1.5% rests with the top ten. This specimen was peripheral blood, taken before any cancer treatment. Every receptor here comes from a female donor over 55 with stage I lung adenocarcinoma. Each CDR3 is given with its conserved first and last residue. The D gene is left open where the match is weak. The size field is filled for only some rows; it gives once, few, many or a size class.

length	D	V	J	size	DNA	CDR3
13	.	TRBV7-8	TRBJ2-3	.	TGTGCCAGCAGCTTAGCAGGGATAGATACGCAGTATTTT	CASSLAGIDTQYF
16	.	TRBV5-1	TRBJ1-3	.	TGCGCCAGCAGCTTCAGTGCTCCCTGGGGTGGAAACACCATATATTTT	CASSFSAPWGGNTIYF
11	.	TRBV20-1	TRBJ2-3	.	TGCAGTGTTGCGAGGGACCTGCCGCAGTATTTT	CSVARDLPQYF
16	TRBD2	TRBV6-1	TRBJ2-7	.	TGTGCCAGCAGTGAAGCTGGACTAGAAGTTTACTACGAGCAGTACTTC	CASSEAGLEVYYEQYF
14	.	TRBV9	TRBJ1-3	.	TGTGCCAGCAGCGTGAGAGAGGCTGGAAACACCATATATTTT	CASSVREAGNTIYF
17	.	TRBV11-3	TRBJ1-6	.	TGTGCCAGCAGCCGCCCTCTATGGACAGCGAAGAATTCACCCCTCCACTTT	CASSRPLWTAKNSPLHF
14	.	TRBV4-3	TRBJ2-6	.	TGCGCCAGCAGCCAAGGGTTAGGGGCCAACGTCCTGACTTTC	CASSQGLGANVLTF
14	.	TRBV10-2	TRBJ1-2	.	TGCGCCAGCAGTGAGTCAGGCAGACTCTATGGCTACACCTTC	CASSESGRLYGYTF
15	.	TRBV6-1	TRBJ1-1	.	TGTGCCAGCAGTGATGAGGGAAGCATGAACACTGAAGCTTTCTTT	CASSDEGSMNTEAFF
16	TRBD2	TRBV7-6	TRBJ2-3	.	TGTGCCAGCAGCTCCCGGACTAGCGGGAGAACAGATACGCAGTATTTT	CASSSRTSGRTDTQYF
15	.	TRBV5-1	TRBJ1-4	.	TGCGCCAGCAGCGCCTCCGTTGCAACTAATGAAAAACTGTTTTTT	CASSASVATNEKLFF
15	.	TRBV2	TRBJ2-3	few	TGTGCCAGCAGTGAATCGGACTACCTCACAGATACGCAGTATTTT	CASSESDYLTDTQYF
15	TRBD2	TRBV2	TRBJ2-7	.	TGTGCCAGCAGTGCCTCATCCGGGAGGTCCTACGAGCAGTACTTC	CASSASSGRSYEQYF
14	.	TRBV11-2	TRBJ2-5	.	TGTGCCAGCAGCTTATCCCAGGGGAAAGAGACCCAGTACTTC	CASSLSQGKETQYF
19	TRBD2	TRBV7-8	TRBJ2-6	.	TGTGCCAGCAGCTCACAGTCGGGAGGATCGAGCTCTGGGGCCAACGTCCTGACTTTC	CASSSQSGGSSSGANVLTF
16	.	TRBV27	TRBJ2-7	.	TGTGCCAGCAGTTTATATGGAAGCGGCAGGGGCTACGAGCAGTACTTC	CASSLYGSGRGYEQYF
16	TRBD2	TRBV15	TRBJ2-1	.	TGTGCCACCAGCAGAAAACTAGCGGGAGGTTTGAATGAGCAGTTCTTC	CATSRKLAGGLNEQFF
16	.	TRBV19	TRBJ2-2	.	TGTGCCAGTAGTATAGATGGGGGACCTAACACCGGGGAGCTGTTTTTT	CASSIDGGPNTGELFF
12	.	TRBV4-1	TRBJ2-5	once	TGCGCCAGCAGCCAAACCCCGGAGACCCAGTACTTC	CASSQTPETQYF
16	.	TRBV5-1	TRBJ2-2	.	TGCGCCAGCAGCCCGAGCGACAGGTTGTCTACCGGGGAGCTGTTTTTT	CASSPSDRLSTGELFF
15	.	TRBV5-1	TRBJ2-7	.	TGCGCCAGCAGCTGGAACCCGGGGCGGCGGGACGAGCAGTACTTC	CASSWNPGRRDEQYF
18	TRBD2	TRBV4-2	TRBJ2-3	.	TGTGCCAGCAGCCTTATATTTAGCGGGGGAGAACGCACAGATACGCAGTATTTT	CASSLIFSGGERTDTQYF
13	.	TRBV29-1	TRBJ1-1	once	TGCAGCGTTGACGGGGGTAGGGGCCTTGAAGCTTTCTTT	CSVDGGRGLEAFF
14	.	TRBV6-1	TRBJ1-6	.	TGTGCCAGCAGACCCGGGCCAGCTAATTCACCCCTCCACTTT	CASRPGPANSPLHF
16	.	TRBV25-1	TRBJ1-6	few	TGTGCCAGCAGTGACAGGGGTTCCTCCTATAATTCACCCCTCCACTTT	CASSDRGSSYNSPLHF
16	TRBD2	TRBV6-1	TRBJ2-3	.	TGTGCCAGCAGTGACGAACTAGCGGGGGGGCGAGATACGCAGTATTTT	CASSDELAGGRDTQYF
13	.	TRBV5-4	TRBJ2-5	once	TGTGCCAGCAGCTTGGACTACCAAGAGACCCAGTACTTC	CASSLDYQETQYF
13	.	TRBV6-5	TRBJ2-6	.	TGTGCCAGCGGAAACTCTGGGGCCAACGTCCTGACTTTC	CASGNSGANVLTF
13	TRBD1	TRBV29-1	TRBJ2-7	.	TGCAGCGTTGGGGACAGCGGAGCCTACGAGCAGTACTTC	CSVGDSGAYEQYF